Below are 20 T cell receptor beta chains sequenced from a single sample in a study of T-cell memory formation after mild COVID-19 (TCRdb year 2021). Receptor amplification or capture employed 5' RACE. Sequencing relied on an Illumina NovaSeq 6000. TCRdb reprocessing: public reads trimmed at Q25 with fastp, clones called with MiXCR, in-frame beta chains kept. When rows share a CDR3 protein, they turn into one entry using the most common DNA and genes. The sample table contains hundreds of thousands of distinct CDR3 sequences; only one count was recorded for 25% to 30% of them. The ten largest clones take up roughly 13% of the sample. The sequenced sample was PBMCs or a T cell subset sorted from them (not recorded which). These receptors came from an adult woman who had mild COVID-19 (a few samples of this study predate the infection). The sample titles of this study are shuffled in the database, so cell type and time point are left out; the donor was told from shared clones.

This chain connects TRBV7-2 to TRBJ1-4, with 7 nucleotides matching TRBD1. V lost 5 bases to trimming and J lost 11 bases; unmatched junction nucleotides: 11. The CDR3 is 14 amino acids. Germline CDR1 SGHTA, CDR2 FQGNSA. The CDR3 DNA sequence: TGTGCCAGCAGCCCACCGGGACAGCAAAGCAAACTGTTTTTT. Translating gives CASSPPGQQSKLFF.

There are a few counts of this clonotype. The chain combines TRBV4-3 with TRBJ2-7; the D is unclear. Deletions cut 1 base from V and 4 bases from J, with 11 bases between. The CDR3 totals 14 residues. CDR1 and CDR2 from the germline V gene are LGHNA and YSLEER. CDR3 sequence reads: CASSQGIDGYEQYF. The CDR3 bases are TGCGCCAGCAGCCAAGGAATTGATGGGTACGAGCAGTACTTC.

This clonotype was detected once. The chain couples TRBV4-3 to TRBJ2-7; 8 nucleotides match TRBD1. Germline CDR1 reads LGHNA; CDR2 reads YSLEER. V shed 1 base and J 2 bases; nucleotides not matched to a gene: 4. The CDR3 consists of 15 residues. CDR3 in DNA: TGCGCCAGCAGCCAAGGGACAGGGAACCCCTACGAGCAGTACTTC. Translating it yields CASSQGTGNPYEQYF.

This clonotype was picked up one time. The gene calls are TRBV7-9 and TRBJ1-2; D may be TRBD1 (5 bases). CDR1 is SEHNR, CDR2 FQNEAQ, per germline (reference sequence). Trimming left V 8 bases short and J 4 bases short, with 11 bases between. This CDR3 region has 12 residues. The CDR3 protein is CASVAGPYGYTF. CDR3 nucleotides: TGTGCCAGCGTGGCAGGGCCCTATGGCTACACCTTC.

V usage is TRBV13 and J usage is TRBJ2-7; the match to TRBD2 covers 7 bases. Germline CDR1 is PRHDT and CDR2 is FYEKMQ (reference sequence). Trimming took 0 bases from V and 7 from J; bases not matched to a gene: 12. CDR3 length: 16 residues. The CDR3 sequence is CASSLGVSTGGGEQYF. The CDR3 bases are TGTGCCAGCAGCTTAGGCGTGTCGACGGGAGGCGGGGAGCAGTACTTC.

The V gene is TRBV20-1, the J gene TRBJ1-2; unclear D gene. Between the trimmed V and J ends, which lost 1 base and 6 bases, there was a span of 9 bases. This CDR3 is 12 amino acids long. Germline assignment: CDR1 DFQATT and CDR2 SNEGSKA (reference sequence). The CDR3 region has the DNA TGCAGTGCTAGAGGAGGGTGGAATGGCTACACCTTC. Its translation is CSARGGWNGYTF.

The chain has TRBV7-3 and TRBJ1-1, with 7 bases aligning to TRBD1. The V gene end was trimmed by 5 bases and the J gene end by 1 base; junction bases not matched to a gene: 10. The CDR3 consists of 16 residues. CDR1 and CDR2 from the germline V gene are SGHTA and FQGTGA. The CDR3 region has the DNA TGTGCCAGCAGCGAAGGGGGCGCACTGGGGAACACTGAAGCTTTCTTT. Translated, it gives CASSEGGALGNTEAFF.

V is TRBV11-3 and J is TRBJ2-7; D might be TRBD2 (6 bases). The CDR3 totals 15 residues. The V gene's germline CDR1 is SGHNT and CDR2 YENEEA. V dropped 5 bases and J dropped 6 bases, with 20 bases sitting between them. The CDR3 nucleotides read TGTGCCAGCAGCGATTATCGAGGGCGGGAAGCCGAGCAGTACTTC. Translating it yields CASSDYRGREAEQYF. Variable domain in full (rest from reference TRBV11-3 and TRBJ2-7): EAGVVQSPRYKIIEKKQPVAFWCNPISGHNTLYWYLQNLGQGPELLIRYENEEAVDDSQLPKDRFSAERLKGVDSTLKIQPAELGDSAVYLCASSDYRGREAEQYFGPGTRLTVT.

The J gene is TRBJ2-6, the V gene TRBV24-1, with D possibly matching TRBD1 (6 bases). From germline, CDR1 is KGHDR and CDR2 SFDVKD. V was trimmed by 3 bases and J by 3 bases, leaving 14 bases between them. The CDR3 length is 17 residues. In DNA form, the CDR3 reads TGTGCCACCAGTGATGAACAGGGTAACCGTGGGGCCAACGTCCTGACTTTC. Translated, it gives CATSDEQGNRGANVLTF.

This clonotype was recorded a few times. The chain joins TRBV3-1 to TRBJ2-7; TRBD1 agrees at 7 bases. CDR1 LGHDT and CDR2 YNNKEL come from the germline V gene (reference sequence). The V and J ends lost 5 bases and 0 bases, in that order; junction bases with no gene match: 7. The CDR3 runs 15 residues. The CDR3 DNA reads as TGTGCCAGCAGCGACGACAGGGCAAGCTCCTACGAGCAGTACTTC. This encodes CASSDDRASSYEQYF.

The chain is built from TRBV9 and TRBJ2-5; 8 positions agree with TRBD2. Germline assignment: CDR1 SGDLS and CDR2 YYNGEE. V dropped 0 bases and J dropped 2; count of bases not matched to a gene: 3. The CDR3 has 15 amino acids. The CDR3 region is CASSVDSGRQETQYF. The CDR3 nucleotides are TGTGCCAGCAGCGTAGACAGCGGGAGACAAGAGACCCAGTACTTC. Together with reference TRBV9 and TRBJ2-5, the CDR3 gives the full variable domain: DSGVTQTPKHLITATGQRVTLRCSPRSGDLSVYWYQQSLDQGLQFLIQYYNGEERAKGNILERFSAQQFPDLHSELNLSSLELGDSALYFCASSVDSGRQETQYFGPGTRLLVL.

This clonotype was seen more than once but under ten times. The chain employs TRBV12-3 or TRBV12-4 and TRBJ2-7, with 7 bases identical to TRBD2. Trimming took 4 bases from V and 5 from J; bases not matched to a gene: 11. The CDR3 is 15 amino acids. The CDR3 here is CASSSQYPTSHEQYF. CDR3 nucleotide sequence: TGTGCCAGCAGTTCGCAATATCCGACTAGCCACGAGCAGTACTTC.

This clonotype was detected only a few times. The V gene is TRBV12-3 or TRBV12-4, the J gene TRBJ2-2, with TRBD1 matching 7 bases. This CDR3 has 14 residues. V lost 3 bases, J lost 6 bases, and 4 bases stayed unmatched. CDR3 amino acids: CASSLQGGAGELFF. CDR3 DNA: TGTGCCAGCAGTTTGCAAGGGGGCGCCGGGGAGCTGTTTTTT.

The chain employs TRBV18 and TRBJ2-1; D is undetermined. Deletions cut 5 bases from V and 2 bases from J, with 4 bases between. This CDR3 comprises 12 residues. The germline gives CDR1 KGHSH, CDR2 LQKENI. The CDR3 region is CASSIAYNEQFF. The CDR3 nucleotides read TGTGCCAGCTCAATAGCCTACAATGAGCAGTTCTTC.

The chain has TRBV18 and TRBJ2-2; D is uncertain. Trimming stripped 0 bases from V and 6 bases from J, with 5 bases between. Germline CDR1 is KGHSH and CDR2 is LQKENI. The CDR3 runs 13 residues. The CDR3 protein is CASSPPLSGELFF. The CDR3 nucleotides are TGTGCCAGCTCACCACCGTTATCCGGGGAGCTGTTTTTT.

The J gene is TRBJ2-7, the V gene TRBV6-5; 10 bases line up with TRBD2. There are 16 residues in the CDR3. Germline CDR1 MNHEY, CDR2 SVGAGI. V trimming: 2 bases; J trimming: 0 bases; junction bases outside the gene matches: 4. CDR3 DNA sequence: TGTGCCAGCAGTTACACTAGCGGGGTTCGCTCCTACGAGCAGTACTTC. Encoded protein: CASSYTSGVRSYEQYF.

This clonotype has more than one count but fewer than ten. The rearrangement links TRBV6-4 to TRBJ1-1, with D maybe TRBD1 (5 bases). Germline lookup yields CDR1 MRHNA and CDR2 SNTAGT. The V gene lost 5 bases and the J gene lost 2 bases, with 12 bases spanning the gap. The CDR3 is 14 residues long. CDR3 region: CASSPGGGNTEAFF. Written as DNA, the CDR3 is TGTGCCAGCAGTCCCGGGGGAGGAAACACTGAAGCTTTCTTT.

This chain uses TRBV29-1 with TRBJ2-2, with 10 bases matching TRBD1. The V gene end was trimmed by 2 bases and the J gene end by 6 bases; junction bases not matched to a gene: 3. This CDR3 contains 14 residues. Germline V gene data show CDR1 as SQVTM and CDR2 as ANQGSEA. The CDR3 protein is CSVEIGQGAGELFF. The CDR3 bases are TGCAGCGTTGAAATAGGACAGGGGGCCGGGGAGCTGTTTTTT.

This clonotype was counted only a few times. CDR3 DNA sequence: TGTGCCAGCAGAAGAGGGCAGGACGGCGGCTACACCTTC. It encodes CASRRGQDGGYTF. The chain combines TRBV7-9 with TRBJ1-2; D call uncertain. V lost 6 bases and J 8 bases, leaving 16 bases between the germline ends. This CDR3 is built from 13 residues. Germline lookup yields CDR1 SEHNR and CDR2 FQNEAQ (reference sequence). The full variable domain, in which reference TRBV7-9 and TRBJ1-2 provide the parts outside the CDR3, is DTGVSQNPRHKITKRGQNVTFRCDPISEHNRLYWYRQTLGQGPEFLTYFQNEAQLEKSRLLSDRFSAERPKGSFSTLEIQRTEQGDSAMYLCASRRGQDGGYTFGSGTRLTVV.

The rearrangement joins TRBV24-1 to TRBJ2-2, with TRBD2 matching over 13 bases. Germline V CDR1 and CDR2: KGHDR, SFDVKD. The CDR3 contains 14 residues. With V trimmed by 10 bases and J by 7 bases, 5 bases remained unmatched. The CDR3 nucleotides are TGTGCCACGTCGGGACTAGCGGGGAACGGGGAGCTGTTTTTT. This encodes CATSGLAGNGELFF.